Listed below are T cell receptor beta chains from one sample, sequenced in a study of blood T cell repertoires in COVID-19. Method: immunoSEQ multiplex PCR; TCRdb's copy keeps in-frame clones and lacks some. The table records 230,000 or so clones, around four fifths of them present only once. The sequencing input was peripheral blood. These receptors were taken from a man between 35 and 55 years old with active or convalescent COVID-19. The CDR3 runs from the conserved cysteine through the conserved F or W. A D gene is named only where the DNA matches it firmly. Clone size appears in some rows only: once, few, many, or a class for an expanded clone.

TRBD1,TRBJ1-1,once,TRBV6-5,TGTGCCAGCAGTTACTCCGACAGGGTGGGCCCTGAAGCTTTCTTT,CASSYSDRVGPEAFF
-,TRBJ1-2,-,TRBV5-1,TGCGCCAGCAGCTTCGACAGGAGGTTGTTTGGCTACACCTTC,CASSFDRRLFGYTF
TRBD1,TRBJ1-1,-,TRBV6-6,TGTGCCAGCAGTTACGCAGGGGGTAACACTGAAGCTTTCTTT,CASSYAGGNTEAFF
TRBD1,TRBJ2-7,few,TRBV18,TGTGCCAGCTCACCAGGGACAGTCGAGCAGTACTTC,CASSPGTVEQYF
TRBD2,TRBJ2-7,-,TRBV7-9,TGTGCCAGCAGCCACCCCAGTGAGCGGGAAAATTACGAGCAGTACTTC,CASSHPSERENYEQYF
-,TRBJ1-5,-,TRBV7-8,TGTGCCAGCAGCTTAGCGCTAATGGGCAATCAGCCCCAGCATTTT,CASSLALMGNQPQHF
TRBD1,TRBJ1-2,once,TRBV14,TGTGCCAGCAGCCCACTGACAGGGGATTACGGCTACACCTTC,CASSPLTGDYGYTF
TRBD2,TRBJ2-3,-,TRBV4-2,TGTGCCAGCAGCCAATGGGCTAGCGGGGGATCAGATACGCAGTATTTT,CASSQWASGGSDTQYF
-,TRBJ1-6,once,TRBV30,TGTGCCTGGCAGGGGTCAGGGAATTCACCCCTCCACTTT,CAWQGSGNSPLHF
-,TRBJ2-5,-,TRBV5-5,TGTGCCAGCAGCTTGGCCGGGGGCCAAGAGACCCAGTACTTC,CASSLAGGQETQYF
TRBD1,TRBJ1-1,-,TRBV4-2,TGTGCCAGCAGCCAAGATACGGGGACAGGGGTCCAGAACACTGAAGCTTTCTTT,CASSQDTGTGVQNTEAFF
-,TRBJ1-5,few,TRBV6-6,TGTGCCAGCAGTTACTCAGAGTACAATCAGCCCCAGCATTTT,CASSYSEYNQPQHF
TRBD1,TRBJ1-1,-,TRBV7-6,TGTGCCAGCAGCCCCAGACAGGGAAAAACCTCGAACACTGAAGCTTTCTTT,CASSPRQGKTSNTEAFF
TRBD1,TRBJ1-6,-,TRBV5-1,TGCGCCAGCAGCTCTACAGGGGGCCATAATTCACCCCTCCACTTT,CASSSTGGHNSPLHF
-,TRBJ2-3,-,TRBV5-1,TGCGCCAGCAGACTACAGGGCGGAACAGATACGCAGTATTTT,CASRLQGGTDTQYF
TRBD1,TRBJ2-2,-,TRBV24-1,TGTGCCACCAGTGGGGACAGGGGTGTCGGGGAGCTGTTTTTT,CATSGDRGVGELFF
TRBD1,TRBJ2-5,-,TRBV7-8,TGTGCCAGCAGCTCCCGGGACAGGGGATCGGAGACCCAGTACTTC,CASSSRDRGSETQYF
-,TRBJ1-1,-,TRBV5-6,TGTGCCAGCAGCTTGGTACAAACTGAAGCTTTCTTT,CASSLVQTEAFF
-,TRBJ1-1,-,TRBV19,TGTGCCAGTAGCGGACAAACGAACACTGAAGCTTTCTTT,CASSGQTNTEAFF
TRBD1,TRBJ2-7,-,TRBV7-9,TGTGCCAGCAGCTTAGAGGGGACAGGCTACGAGCAGTACTTC,CASSLEGTGYEQYF
-,TRBJ2-3,-,TRBV7-9,TGTGCCAGCAGCCCCTATTCGGCAGATACGCAGTATTTT,CASSPYSADTQYF
-,TRBJ1-2,-,TRBV10-3,TGTGCCATCAGTGACCAGGGTAAAGATGGCGGCTACACCTTC,CAISDQGKDGGYTF
TRBD1,TRBJ1-6,-,TRBV25-1,TGTGCCAGCAGAGAAGCGGGACAGGGAGTATTTTCACCCCTCCACTTT,CASREAGQGVFSPLHF
TRBD2,TRBJ2-7,few,TRBV6-1,TGTGCCAGCAGTGAAGCGTCGGGGGGCTACGAGCAGTACTTC,CASSEASGGYEQYF
-,TRBJ1-1,-,TRBV27,TGTGCCAGCAGTCGGACGGACAGTTTAAACACTGAAGCTTTCTTT,CASSRTDSLNTEAFF
-,TRBJ2-3,-,TRBV30,TGTGCCTGGAGTAGGGTACAGGGTCGGAATACGCAGTATTTT,CAWSRVQGRNTQYF
-,TRBJ1-1,-,TRBV7-2,TGTGCCAGCAGCTTATGGCCACTTCAGGGGAACACTGAAGCTTTCTTT,CASSLWPLQGNTEAFF
TRBD1,TRBJ1-1,-,TRBV14,TGTGCCAGCAGCCAGTCACCGGGACAGGGGCCTTTCTTT,CASSQSPGQGPFF
-,TRBJ2-7,-,TRBV13,TGTGCCAGCAGCTTGTTCGGCTCCTACGAGCAGTACTTC,CASSLFGSYEQYF
-,TRBJ1-5,-,TRBV5-6,TGTGCCAGCAGCGCCGGGAGGAGGTGGGCAGATAGCAATCAGCCCCAGCATTTT,CASSAGRRWADSNQPQHF
TRBD2,TRBJ2-1,few,TRBV12-3/TRBV12-4,TGTGCCAGCCGGCGGGAGGATGTTGAGCAGTTCTTC,CASRREDVEQFF
TRBD1,TRBJ2-2,-,TRBV24-1,TGTGCCACCCAGGGACAGGGGAACACCGGGGAGCTGTTTTTT,CATQGQGNTGELFF
TRBD2,TRBJ2-1,-,TRBV3-1/TRBV3-2,TGTGCCAGCAGCCAAGAGGGACTAGCGGGGCAGTTCTTC,CASSQEGLAGQFF
TRBD2,TRBJ2-7,few,TRBV7-9,TGTGCCAGCAGCCATATAGAGTGGGTAGCGGGAGTTTCCGAGCAGTACTTC,CASSHIEWVAGVSEQYF
TRBD2,TRBJ2-3,-,TRBV24-1,TGTGCCACCAGTGATATCGGACTAGCGGGAGATACGCAGTATTTT,CATSDIGLAGDTQYF
TRBD1,TRBJ1-2,-,TRBV6-1,TGTGCCAGCAGTGAACAAGACAGGGGTAGACGCTACACCTTC,CASSEQDRGRRYTF
-,TRBJ1-2,-,TRBV14,TGTGCCAGCAGCCCTCAGGGGTATAGTGGCTACACCTTC,CASSPQGYSGYTF